These T cell receptor beta chains were read from a single sample in a study of T cell responses to AZD1222 COVID-19 vaccine. Repertoires were generated with immunoSEQ multiplex PCR, while TCRdb's copy carries only in-frame clones and drops some. The top ten clones hold 3.6% of a sample with 150,000 or so clones, approximately 92% of them seen once. Sequences were derived from peripheral blood, sampled 28 days after the second AZD1222 dose. These TCRs come from an adult who received the AZD1222 COVID-19 vaccine. Both conserved end residues are part of each CDR3. Each record gives: clone size, D gene, J gene, V gene, CDR3 DNA, CDR3 protein. A D gene is named only where the DNA matches it firmly. Rows give clone size only sometimes, using once, few, many, or a class for an expanded clone.

clone_size: .; d_call: .; j_call: TRBJ1-1; v_call: TRBV7-2; cdr3_nt: TGTGCCAGCAGCTTTCTTGCAGGGGTGGGCACTGAAGCTTTCTTT; cdr3_aa: CASSFLAGVGTEAFF
clone_size: .; d_call: .; j_call: TRBJ2-1; v_call: TRBV7-9; cdr3_nt: TGTGCCAGCAGCTTAAAGCTCTCCGGGACGACGAATGAGCAGTTCTTC; cdr3_aa: CASSLKLSGTTNEQFF
clone_size: once; d_call: .; j_call: TRBJ1-5; v_call: TRBV3-1/TRBV3-2; cdr3_nt: TGTGCCAGCAGCCGGGGATATAGCAATCAGCCCCAGCATTTT; cdr3_aa: CASSRGYSNQPQHF
clone_size: once; d_call: .; j_call: TRBJ1-5; v_call: TRBV6-5; cdr3_nt: TGTGCCTCGGGTAGGAGGGGGTCAGGCAATCAGCCCCAGCATTTT; cdr3_aa: CASGRRGSGNQPQHF
clone_size: once; d_call: .; j_call: TRBJ2-5; v_call: TRBV2; cdr3_nt: TGTGCCAGCAGTGTTCTTTTAGAGACCCAGTACTTC; cdr3_aa: CASSVLLETQYF
clone_size: .; d_call: .; j_call: TRBJ2-7; v_call: TRBV28; cdr3_nt: TGTGCCATCCTCCGGGACGGAACCTACGAGCAGTACTTC; cdr3_aa: CAILRDGTYEQYF
clone_size: .; d_call: TRBD2; j_call: TRBJ2-1; v_call: TRBV3-1/TRBV3-2; cdr3_nt: TGTGCCAGCAGCTCTATTAGCGGGAGGTCTCCAATGGAGCAGTTCTTC; cdr3_aa: CASSSISGRSPMEQFF
clone_size: once; d_call: TRBD1; j_call: TRBJ2-7; v_call: TRBV6-5; cdr3_nt: TGTGCCAGCAGTTTCACCGGGACAGGGGGCCACGAGCAGTACTTC; cdr3_aa: CASSFTGTGGHEQYF
clone_size: .; d_call: TRBD1; j_call: TRBJ1-6; v_call: TRBV6-6; cdr3_nt: TGTGCCAGCAGTTACGGGACAGGGGTAAATTCACCCCTCCACTTT; cdr3_aa: CASSYGTGVNSPLHF
clone_size: .; d_call: .; j_call: TRBJ2-6; v_call: TRBV3-1/TRBV3-2; cdr3_nt: TGTGCCAGCAGCCGACGGAGATCTGGGGCCAACGTCCTGACTTTC; cdr3_aa: CASSRRRSGANVLTF
clone_size: .; d_call: .; j_call: TRBJ1-2; v_call: TRBV7-9; cdr3_nt: TGTGCCAGCAGCGAAGGGATGCCAGGCCCCTCCGGACCTTATGGCTACACCTTC; cdr3_aa: CASSEGMPGPSGPYGYTF
clone_size: few; d_call: .; j_call: TRBJ1-6; v_call: TRBV4-2; cdr3_nt: TGTGCCAGCAGCCTCACAGGGCCCCTCCACTTT; cdr3_aa: CASSLTGPLHF
clone_size: .; d_call: TRBD1; j_call: TRBJ1-5; v_call: TRBV10-2; cdr3_nt: TGCGCCAGCAGTGACCCCCGGGGACAGGGGGCTCTCTATAGCAATCAGCCCCAGCATTTT; cdr3_aa: CASSDPRGQGALYSNQPQHF
clone_size: .; d_call: .; j_call: TRBJ1-2; v_call: TRBV9; cdr3_nt: TGTGCCAGCAGCAGAGAGGAGCGAGGCTACACCTTC; cdr3_aa: CASSREERGYTF
clone_size: .; d_call: .; j_call: TRBJ1-1; v_call: TRBV19; cdr3_nt: TGTGCCAGTAGTACCCGTAGAAAAGAAGCTTTCTTT; cdr3_aa: CASSTRRKEAFF
clone_size: .; d_call: .; j_call: TRBJ1-2; v_call: TRBV7-2; cdr3_nt: TGTGCCAGCAGCTTAGACAGGGACGGCTACACCTTC; cdr3_aa: CASSLDRDGYTF
clone_size: .; d_call: .; j_call: TRBJ2-3; v_call: TRBV29-1; cdr3_nt: TGCAGCGTTACGGGAACAGGTAGCACAGATACGCAGTATTTT; cdr3_aa: CSVTGTGSTDTQYF
clone_size: .; d_call: .; j_call: TRBJ1-1; v_call: TRBV18; cdr3_nt: TGTGCCAGCTCACCAAAAACAGCACCCCACACTGAAGCTTTCTTT; cdr3_aa: CASSPKTAPHTEAFF
clone_size: .; d_call: TRBD1; j_call: TRBJ2-7; v_call: TRBV28; cdr3_nt: TGTGCCAGCACGAAAGGACAGGACCCCCGCGACGAGCAGTACTTC; cdr3_aa: CASTKGQDPRDEQYF
clone_size: .; d_call: .; j_call: TRBJ2-7; v_call: TRBV27; cdr3_nt: TGTGCCAGCAGTTCCTCCGGAAGCGGCCACTACGAGCAGTACTTC; cdr3_aa: CASSSSGSGHYEQYF
clone_size: .; d_call: .; j_call: TRBJ1-5; v_call: TRBV28; cdr3_nt: TGTGCCAGCAGTTGGGGCGGTCAGCCCCAGCATTTT; cdr3_aa: CASSWGGQPQHF
clone_size: few; d_call: .; j_call: TRBJ1-2; v_call: TRBV7-9; cdr3_nt: TGTGCCAGCAGCGCAGAGGGGGGTACAGTCTATGGCTACACCTTC; cdr3_aa: CASSAEGGTVYGYTF
clone_size: .; d_call: TRBD1; j_call: TRBJ1-5; v_call: TRBV28; cdr3_nt: TGTGCCAGCAGTTCACCTGACAGGGGGCATCATCAGCCCCAGCATTTT; cdr3_aa: CASSSPDRGHHQPQHF
clone_size: .; d_call: .; j_call: TRBJ2-7; v_call: TRBV7-9; cdr3_nt: TGTGCCAGCAGCTCGGGCGGGTTATACGAGCAGTACTTC; cdr3_aa: CASSSGGLYEQYF
clone_size: .; d_call: TRBD1; j_call: TRBJ2-1; v_call: TRBV6-5; cdr3_nt: TGTGCCAGCAGTTACTCAGGGGGCGACCACCGTGAGCAGTTCTTC; cdr3_aa: CASSYSGGDHREQFF
clone_size: .; d_call: TRBD1; j_call: TRBJ1-2; v_call: TRBV19; cdr3_nt: TGTGCCAGTAGACCTACAAACAGGGGGACTAACTATGGCTACACCTTC; cdr3_aa: CASRPTNRGTNYGYTF
clone_size: .; d_call: TRBD1; j_call: TRBJ1-1; v_call: TRBV6-6; cdr3_nt: TGTGCCAGCAGAGACGGGGACAGTAAAGCTTTCTTT; cdr3_aa: CASRDGDSKAFF
clone_size: .; d_call: TRBD1; j_call: TRBJ2-3; v_call: TRBV7-6; cdr3_nt: TGTGCCAGCAGCTCGACAGGGGGCGTAGGCACAGATACGCAGTATTTT; cdr3_aa: CASSSTGGVGTDTQYF
clone_size: once; d_call: .; j_call: TRBJ2-3; v_call: TRBV5-4; cdr3_nt: TGTGCCAGCAGCTTATTAACGGGAGATGGCACAGATACGCAGTATTTT; cdr3_aa: CASSLLTGDGTDTQYF
clone_size: .; d_call: TRBD2; j_call: TRBJ2-3; v_call: TRBV18; cdr3_nt: TGTGCCAGCTCCCTAGGACTAGCGGGAGCGACAGATACGCAGTATTTT; cdr3_aa: CASSLGLAGATDTQYF
clone_size: .; d_call: .; j_call: TRBJ2-1; v_call: TRBV12-5; cdr3_nt: TGTGCTAGCTCCGCCCGGACTGACACCCATGAGCAGTTCTTC; cdr3_aa: CASSARTDTHEQFF
clone_size: .; d_call: TRBD1; j_call: TRBJ2-1; v_call: TRBV19; cdr3_nt: TGTGCCAGTAACCCACGGACAGGGGGTCTAGCGGTCTACAATGAGCAGTTCTTC; cdr3_aa: CASNPRTGGLAVYNEQFF
clone_size: once; d_call: .; j_call: TRBJ2-5; v_call: TRBV20-1; cdr3_nt: TGCAGTGCTAGTGACCAAGAGACCCAGTACTTC; cdr3_aa: CSASDQETQYF
clone_size: .; d_call: TRBD1; j_call: TRBJ2-7; v_call: TRBV19; cdr3_nt: TGTGCCAGTAGTGTACTGGGACAGGGCTCCTACGAGCAGTACTTC; cdr3_aa: CASSVLGQGSYEQYF
clone_size: .; d_call: .; j_call: TRBJ2-3; v_call: TRBV2; cdr3_nt: TGTGCCAGCAGTGAGGATGGTAGCCATAGCACAGATACGCAGTATTTT; cdr3_aa: CASSEDGSHSTDTQYF
clone_size: .; d_call: .; j_call: TRBJ1-1; v_call: TRBV12-5; cdr3_nt: TGTGCTAGTGGTTTGAACAGGGACACTGAAGCTTTCTTT; cdr3_aa: CASGLNRDTEAFF
clone_size: .; d_call: TRBD1; j_call: TRBJ1-1; v_call: TRBV19; cdr3_nt: TGTGCCAGTAGTATAGGGCAGGGGGCCGTGTGGAACACTGAAGCTTTCTTT; cdr3_aa: CASSIGQGAVWNTEAFF
clone_size: .; d_call: TRBD2; j_call: TRBJ2-3; v_call: TRBV5-4; cdr3_nt: TGTGCCAGCAGCTTGGGGGCTAGCGGGAGAGTCACAGATACGCAGTATTTT; cdr3_aa: CASSLGASGRVTDTQYF
clone_size: .; d_call: .; j_call: TRBJ2-1; v_call: TRBV7-9; cdr3_nt: TGTGCCAGCAAATTGGGGCTAGGGGACAATGAGCAGTTCTTC; cdr3_aa: CASKLGLGDNEQFF
clone_size: .; d_call: .; j_call: TRBJ1-5; v_call: TRBV6-5; cdr3_nt: TGTGCCAGCAGTAGAGATAATCAGCCCCAGCATTTT; cdr3_aa: CASSRDNQPQHF
clone_size: once; d_call: .; j_call: TRBJ2-3; v_call: TRBV6-5; cdr3_nt: TGTGCCAGCTTAAAGGCGGTTAGCACAGATACGCAGTATTTT; cdr3_aa: CASLKAVSTDTQYF
clone_size: .; d_call: .; j_call: TRBJ2-7; v_call: TRBV25-1; cdr3_nt: TGTGCCAGCAGTCCCCCCAGAGTACCCTACGAGCAGTACTTC; cdr3_aa: CASSPPRVPYEQYF
clone_size: .; d_call: TRBD2; j_call: TRBJ2-3; v_call: TRBV7-2; cdr3_nt: TGTGCCAGCAGCCCCCTAGCGGGCACAGATACGCAGTATTTT; cdr3_aa: CASSPLAGTDTQYF
clone_size: .; d_call: .; j_call: TRBJ1-6; v_call: TRBV6-5; cdr3_nt: TGTGCCAGCAGTAGTACTTCACCCCTCCACTTT; cdr3_aa: CASSSTSPLHF
clone_size: .; d_call: .; j_call: TRBJ1-2; v_call: TRBV9; cdr3_nt: TGTGCCAGCAGCGTAGGGAAACACGATGGCTACACCTTC; cdr3_aa: CASSVGKHDGYTF
clone_size: .; d_call: TRBD2; j_call: TRBJ2-1; v_call: TRBV6-1; cdr3_nt: TGTGCCAGCAGTGAAAGTCTTAAGCGGGAGTTTTGGATCTTC; cdr3_aa: CASSESLKREFWIF
clone_size: .; d_call: TRBD1; j_call: TRBJ1-6; v_call: TRBV19; cdr3_nt: TGTGCCAGTAGCCCCGGGACAGGGACCAATTCACCCCTCCACTTT; cdr3_aa: CASSPGTGTNSPLHF
clone_size: .; d_call: .; j_call: TRBJ1-6; v_call: TRBV4-2; cdr3_nt: TGTGCCAGCAGCCAAGGCCCGGGTTTGGGAAATTCACCCCTCCACTTT; cdr3_aa: CASSQGPGLGNSPLHF
clone_size: .; d_call: TRBD2; j_call: TRBJ2-1; v_call: TRBV25-1; cdr3_nt: TGTGCCAGCAGTGAATGGGGACTAGAGCTCTACAATGAGCAGTTCTTC; cdr3_aa: CASSEWGLELYNEQFF
clone_size: .; d_call: .; j_call: TRBJ1-2; v_call: TRBV10-3; cdr3_nt: TGTGCCATCAGTGAGTCGATCTTTCGAGTCGGCGGAAACTATGGCTACACCTTC; cdr3_aa: CAISESIFRVGGNYGYTF
clone_size: once; d_call: .; j_call: TRBJ2-2; v_call: TRBV6-5; cdr3_nt: TGTGCCAGCAGAGCACAGGGGAACACCGGGGAGCTGTTTTTT; cdr3_aa: CASRAQGNTGELFF
clone_size: .; d_call: .; j_call: TRBJ2-1; v_call: TRBV7-9; cdr3_nt: TGTGCCAGCAGCTTAGGTCAGTCCACCTACAATGAGCAGTTCTTC; cdr3_aa: CASSLGQSTYNEQFF
clone_size: .; d_call: TRBD1; j_call: TRBJ1-2; v_call: TRBV14; cdr3_nt: TGTGCCAGCAGCTGGGGACAGGGGATCTATGGCTACACCTTC; cdr3_aa: CASSWGQGIYGYTF
clone_size: .; d_call: .; j_call: TRBJ1-1; v_call: TRBV6-6; cdr3_nt: TGTGCCAGCAGTCCCCTCCGGAGAAAGGCTTTCTTT; cdr3_aa: CASSPLRRKAFF
clone_size: .; d_call: .; j_call: TRBJ2-2; v_call: TRBV7-3; cdr3_nt: TGTGCCAGCAGCTCCGGGACAACCGGGGAGCTGTTTTTT; cdr3_aa: CASSSGTTGELFF
clone_size: .; d_call: .; j_call: TRBJ1-1; v_call: TRBV12-5; cdr3_nt: TGTGCTAGTGGTTTTGAGGACACTGAAGCTTTCTTT; cdr3_aa: CASGFEDTEAFF
clone_size: .; d_call: .; j_call: TRBJ1-2; v_call: TRBV25-1; cdr3_nt: TGTGCCAGCAGTGGGGCAGGGGCTCCCTATGGCTACACCTTC; cdr3_aa: CASSGAGAPYGYTF
clone_size: .; d_call: .; j_call: TRBJ2-3; v_call: TRBV7-2; cdr3_nt: TGTGCCAGCAGCCCGGGGGTTCACGAGGGGACTTATACGCAGTATTTT; cdr3_aa: CASSPGVHEGTYTQYF
clone_size: .; d_call: .; j_call: TRBJ2-1; v_call: TRBV5-4; cdr3_nt: TGTGCCAGCAGCCGCCCTGGAGAGCGGACCTACAATGAGCAGTTCTTC; cdr3_aa: CASSRPGERTYNEQFF